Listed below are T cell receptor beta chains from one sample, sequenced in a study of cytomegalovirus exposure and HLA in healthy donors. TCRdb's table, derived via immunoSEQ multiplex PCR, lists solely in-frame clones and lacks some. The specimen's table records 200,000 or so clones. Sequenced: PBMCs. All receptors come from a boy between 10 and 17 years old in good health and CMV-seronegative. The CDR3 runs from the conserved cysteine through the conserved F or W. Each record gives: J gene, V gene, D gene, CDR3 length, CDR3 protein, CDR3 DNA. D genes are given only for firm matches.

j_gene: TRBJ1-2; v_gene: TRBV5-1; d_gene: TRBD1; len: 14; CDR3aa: CASSSQTGNYGYTF; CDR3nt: TGCGCCAGCAGCTCCCAGACAGGGAACTATGGCTACACCTTC
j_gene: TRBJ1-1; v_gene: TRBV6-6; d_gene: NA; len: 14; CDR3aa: CASSDPGEAPEAFF; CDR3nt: TGTGCCAGCAGTGACCCGGGAGAAGCTCCTGAAGCTTTCTTT
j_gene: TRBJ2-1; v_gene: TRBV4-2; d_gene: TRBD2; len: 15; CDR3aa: CASRGVERGYNEQFF; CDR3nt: TGTGCCAGCAGGGGGGTAGAGCGGGGCTACAATGAGCAGTTCTTC
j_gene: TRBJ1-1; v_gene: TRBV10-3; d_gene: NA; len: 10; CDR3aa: CASGDTEAFF; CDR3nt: TGTGCCTCCGGGGACACTGAAGCTTTCTTT
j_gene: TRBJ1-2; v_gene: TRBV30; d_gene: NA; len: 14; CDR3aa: CAWDMTATNYGYTF; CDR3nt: TGTGCCTGGGACATGACAGCTACAAACTATGGCTACACCTTC
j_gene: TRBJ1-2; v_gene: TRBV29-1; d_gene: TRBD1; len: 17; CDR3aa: CSVEDWTGANFYYGYTF; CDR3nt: TGCAGCGTTGAAGATTGGACAGGGGCGAACTTTTACTATGGCTACACCTTC
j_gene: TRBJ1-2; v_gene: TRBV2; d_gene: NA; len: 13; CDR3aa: CASKSWGGYGYTF; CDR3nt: TGTGCCAGCAAATCGTGGGGGGGCTATGGCTACACCTTC
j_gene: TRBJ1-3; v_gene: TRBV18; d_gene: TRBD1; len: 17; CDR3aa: CASSPQPGQSSGNTIYF; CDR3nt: TGTGCCAGCTCACCACAACCGGGACAGAGCTCTGGAAACACCATATATTTT
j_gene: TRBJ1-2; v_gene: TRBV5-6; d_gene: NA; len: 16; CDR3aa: CASSLQALPSDYGYTF; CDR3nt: TGTGCCAGCAGCTTGCAGGCCCTCCCTTCGGACTATGGCTACACCTTC
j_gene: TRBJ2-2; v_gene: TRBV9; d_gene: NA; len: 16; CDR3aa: CASSPKGHLNTGELFF; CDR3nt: TGTGCCAGCAGCCCAAAGGGACACTTGAACACCGGGGAGCTGTTTTTT
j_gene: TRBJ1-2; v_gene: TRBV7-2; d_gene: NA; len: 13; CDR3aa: CASSLAGSYGYTF; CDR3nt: TGTGCCAGCAGCTTGGCAGGGTCATACGGCTACACCTTC
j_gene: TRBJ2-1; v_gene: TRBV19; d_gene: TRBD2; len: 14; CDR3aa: CASTLGGAIGEQFF; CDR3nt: TGTGCCAGTACTCTCGGGGGGGCGATCGGTGAGCAGTTCTTC
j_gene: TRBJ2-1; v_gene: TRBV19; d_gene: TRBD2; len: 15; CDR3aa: CASTTSGGAYNEQFF; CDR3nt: TGTGCCAGTACCACTAGCGGGGGGGCCTACAATGAGCAGTTCTTC
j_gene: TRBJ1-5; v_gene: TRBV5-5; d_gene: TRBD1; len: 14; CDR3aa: CASSSDRGNQPQHF; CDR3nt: TGTGCCAGCAGTTCGGACAGGGGGAATCAGCCCCAGCATTTT
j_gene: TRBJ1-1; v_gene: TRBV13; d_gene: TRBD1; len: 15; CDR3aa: CASSEWDRGHTEAFF; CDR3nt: TGTGCCAGCAGCGAGTGGGACAGGGGCCACACTGAAGCTTTCTTT
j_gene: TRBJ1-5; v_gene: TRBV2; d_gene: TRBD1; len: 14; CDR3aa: CASSVKGAAQPQHF; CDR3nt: TGTGCCAGCAGTGTAAAGGGGGCAGCTCAGCCCCAGCATTTT
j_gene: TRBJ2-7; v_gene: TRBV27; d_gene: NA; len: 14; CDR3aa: CASSLSIGIYEQYF; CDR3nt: TGTGCCAGCAGTTTATCTATCGGGATCTACGAGCAGTACTTC
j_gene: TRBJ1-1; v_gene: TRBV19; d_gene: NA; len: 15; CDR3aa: CASSAGPGQNTEAFF; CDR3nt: TGTGCCAGTAGTGCTGGTCCGGGACAGAACACTGAAGCTTTCTTT
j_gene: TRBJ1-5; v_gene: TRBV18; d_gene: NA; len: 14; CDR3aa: CASSPRTDDQPQHF; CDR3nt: TGTGCCAGCTCACCACGGACAGACGATCAGCCCCAGCATTTT
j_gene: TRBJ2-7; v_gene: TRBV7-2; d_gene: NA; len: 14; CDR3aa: CASSSPFRGYEQYF; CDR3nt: TGTGCCAGCAGCTCACCATTCCGGGGGTACGAGCAGTACTTC
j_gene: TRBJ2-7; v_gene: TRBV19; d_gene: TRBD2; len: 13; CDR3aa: CASTSGNSYEQYF; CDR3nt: TGTGCCTCGACTAGCGGGAACTCCTACGAGCAGTACTTC
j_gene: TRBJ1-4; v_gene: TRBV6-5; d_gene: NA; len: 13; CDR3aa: CASSRTANEKLFF; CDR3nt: TGTGCCAGCAGTAGGACAGCGAATGAAAAACTGTTTTTT
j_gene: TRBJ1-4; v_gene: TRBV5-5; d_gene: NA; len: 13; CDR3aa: CASSSVGDEKLFF; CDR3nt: TGTGCCAGCAGCTCCGTGGGCGATGAAAAACTGTTTTTT
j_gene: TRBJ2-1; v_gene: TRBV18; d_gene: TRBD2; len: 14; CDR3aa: CASSPVSGDREQFF; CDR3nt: TGTGCCAGCTCACCGGTCAGCGGGGATCGTGAGCAGTTCTTC
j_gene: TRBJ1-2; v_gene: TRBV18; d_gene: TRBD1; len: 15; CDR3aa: CASSMGQGAFYGYTF; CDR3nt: TGTGCCAGCTCAATGGGACAGGGGGCTTTCTATGGCTACACCTTC
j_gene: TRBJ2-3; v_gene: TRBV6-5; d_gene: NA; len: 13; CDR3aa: CASSRAGYRTQYF; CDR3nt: TGTGCCAGCAGTCGGGCAGGGTACCGGACGCAGTATTTT
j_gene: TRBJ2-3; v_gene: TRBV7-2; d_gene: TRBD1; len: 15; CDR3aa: CASSSRTGGTDTQYF; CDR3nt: TGTGCCAGCAGCTCTAGGACAGGGGGCACAGATACGCAGTATTTT
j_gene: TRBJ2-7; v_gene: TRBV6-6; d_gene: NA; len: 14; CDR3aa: CAIPGVYGSYEQYF; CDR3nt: TGTGCCATTCCGGGGGTGTACGGCTCCTACGAGCAGTACTTC
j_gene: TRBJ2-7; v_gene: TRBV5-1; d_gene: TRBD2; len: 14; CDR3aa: CASSLQSGTNEQYF; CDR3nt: TGCGCCAGCAGCCTGCAATCCGGGACTAACGAGCAGTACTTC
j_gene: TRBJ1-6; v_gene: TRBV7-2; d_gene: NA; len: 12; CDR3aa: CASSFGGSPLHF; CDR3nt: TGTGCCAGCAGTTTTGGGGGGTCACCCCTCCACTTT
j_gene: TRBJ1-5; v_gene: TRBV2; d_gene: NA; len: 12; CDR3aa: CASQGNGQPQHF; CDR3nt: TGTGCCAGCCAGGGAAACGGACAGCCCCAGCATTTT
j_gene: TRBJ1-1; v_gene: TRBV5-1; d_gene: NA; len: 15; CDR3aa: CASSATYTGNTEAFF; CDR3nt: TGCGCCAGCAGCGCCACATATACAGGGAACACTGAAGCTTTCTTT
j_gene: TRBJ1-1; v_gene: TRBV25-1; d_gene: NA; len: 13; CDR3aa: CASSSHGDTEAFF; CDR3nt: TGTGCCAGCAGTTCCCACGGGGACACTGAAGCTTTCTTT
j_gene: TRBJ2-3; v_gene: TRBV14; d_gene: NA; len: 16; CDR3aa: CASSQDGGVSTDTQYF; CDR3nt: TGTGCCAGCAGCCAAGATGGGGGCGTTAGCACAGATACGCAGTATTTT
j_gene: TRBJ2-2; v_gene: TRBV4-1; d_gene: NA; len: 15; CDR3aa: CASSQGGRNTGELFF; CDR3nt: TGCGCCAGCAGCCAAGGAGGGAGGAACACCGGGGAGCTGTTTTTT
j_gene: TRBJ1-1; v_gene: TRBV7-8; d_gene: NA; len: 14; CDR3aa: CASSPSRGNTEAFF; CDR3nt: TGTGCCAGCAGCCCCAGTCGTGGGAACACTGAAGCTTTCTTT
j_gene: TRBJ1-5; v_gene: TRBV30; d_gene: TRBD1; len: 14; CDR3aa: CAWGGQLRGQPQHF; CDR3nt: TGTGCCTGGGGGGGACAGCTCCGCGGACAGCCCCAGCATTTT
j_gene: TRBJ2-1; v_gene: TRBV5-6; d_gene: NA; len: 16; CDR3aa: CASSLLGGLDGNEQFF; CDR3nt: TGTGCCAGCAGCTTGTTGGGAGGACTTGATGGCAATGAGCAGTTCTTC
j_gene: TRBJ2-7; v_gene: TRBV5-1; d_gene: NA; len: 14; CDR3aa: CASSRESRGDEQYF; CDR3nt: TGCGCCAGCAGCCGAGAGAGCAGGGGTGACGAGCAGTACTTC
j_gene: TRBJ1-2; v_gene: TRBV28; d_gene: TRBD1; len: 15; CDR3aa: CASSLGGQGTYGYTF; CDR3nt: TGTGCCAGCAGTTTAGGGGGACAGGGGACCTATGGCTACACCTTC
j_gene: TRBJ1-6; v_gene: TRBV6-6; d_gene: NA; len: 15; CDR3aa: CASEGGGLFNSPLHF; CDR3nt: TGTGCCAGTGAGGGGGGGGGTCTTTTCAATTCACCCCTCCACTTT
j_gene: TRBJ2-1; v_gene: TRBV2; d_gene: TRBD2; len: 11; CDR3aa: CASGGRDEQFF; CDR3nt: TGTGCCAGCGGAGGGAGGGATGAGCAGTTCTTC
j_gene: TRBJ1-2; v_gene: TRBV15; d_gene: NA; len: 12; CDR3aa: CATSRTGYGYTF; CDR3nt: TGTGCCACCAGCAGGACCGGGTATGGCTACACCTTC
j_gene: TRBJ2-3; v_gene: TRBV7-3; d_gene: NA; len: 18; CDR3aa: CASSLTGGRVGGTDTQYF; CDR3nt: TGTGCCAGCAGCTTAACGGGTGGCAGGGTCGGAGGCACAGATACGCAGTATTTT